The present T cell receptor beta chain was sequenced within a study of CD4 T cells in relation to SARS-CoV-2 and coronaviruses. Overall study: Shared crossreactive spike epitopes were mapped to their HLA restriction.

CD4+ T cells from unexposed donors were obtained before the COVID-19 pandemic (2011-2018). Whole-study findings and limits: Pre-pandemic and post-infection samples never came from the same donor. Monoreactive clones expanded significantly more to SARS-CoV-2 than crossreactive clones did. About 65% of donors had memory CD4+ clonotypes crossrecognizing SARS-CoV-2 and common cold coronavirus spike.

This clone was observed a handful of times. Antigen unknown. Libraries were prepared by immunoSEQ multiplex PCR; TCRdb keeps only in-frame clonotypes and omits some of them. The sample holds roughly 71,000 clones, 87% seen once. V was cut by 3 bases and J by 4 bases, with 9 bases left in between. CDR1 is SNHLY, CDR2 FYNNEI, per germline. The CDR3 totals 14 residues. Sequencing was performed on memory CD4+ T cells from PBMCs. This TCR derives from a human donor in good health. The chain links TRBV2 to TRBJ2-2; D gene uncertain. CDR3 sequence (DNA): TGTGCCAGCAGTGAGGATTGGGCCACCGGGGAGCTGTTTTTT. Amino acid sequence: CASSEDWATGELFF.